The 15 T cell receptor beta chains given below trace back to one sample, sequenced in a study of shared clonotypes between healthy human individuals. Profiled with immunoSEQ multiplex PCR; TCRdb holds only in-frame clones, not every one. The profile covers about 1.5 million clones, with roughly 96% appearing a single time and roughly 1.2% taken by the ten largest. The sequencing sample was made of naive CD4+ T cells sorted from blood. Described subset: CD45RA+ positively selected. These receptors were obtained from a man aged 25-45 years in good health.

The J gene is TRBJ1-1, the V gene TRBV28; no clear D gene. V was clipped by 3 bases and J by 6 bases, with 20 bases between them. CDR1 is MDHEN, CDR2 SYDVKM, per germline. The CDR3 has 16 amino acids. As DNA, the CDR3 is TGTGCCAGCAGTTTGAGTGGAAGAGGGCGGAGGGCTGAAGCTTTCTTT. It is translated as CASSLSGRGRRAEAFF.

V is TRBV11-2 and J is TRBJ1-1; D call uncertain. The CDR3 contains 17 residues. Trimming left V 5 bases short and J 3 bases short, with 22 bases between. CDR1 and CDR2 from the germline V gene are SGHAT and FQNNGV. CDR3 in amino acids: CASSPNGVGYGHTEAFF. In nucleotides, the CDR3 is TGTGCCAGCAGCCCCAACGGGGTCGGTTATGGGCACACTGAAGCTTTCTTT.

This chain uses TRBV11-2 with TRBJ2-7; 14 positions agree with TRBD2. V dropped 5 bases and J dropped 5; count of bases not matched to a gene: 2. This CDR3 comprises 14 residues. Germline V CDR1 and CDR2: SGHAT, FQNNGV. CDR3 protein: CASSGLAGGHEQYF. The CDR3 DNA is TGTGCCAGCAGCGGACTAGCGGGAGGCCACGAGCAGTACTTC.

The rearrangement joins TRBV19 to TRBJ2-7; TRBD2 aligns across 13 bases. J gave up 5 bases and V 4 bases, and 11 bases lay outside the gene matches. Germline lookup yields CDR1 LNHDA and CDR2 SQIVND (reference sequence). This CDR3 has 17 amino acids. The CDR3 here is CASSTRKRTSGSHEQYF. The CDR3 bases are TGTGCCAGTAGTACTCGAAAACGGACTAGCGGGAGCCACGAGCAGTACTTC.

The genes are TRBV30 and TRBJ2-7, with 7 bases identical to TRBD1. V gave up 5 bases and J gave up 2 bases; unmatched junction bases: 9. The CDR3 totals 14 residues. CDR1 and CDR2 from the germline V gene are GTSNPN and SVGIG (reference sequence). The CDR3 DNA reads as TGTGCCTGGGGGAAAGCGAGGGGGCCCTACGAGCAGTACTTC. This gives the protein CAWGKARGPYEQYF.

This sequence joins TRBV19 and TRBJ1-5; D may be TRBD1 (6 bases). V was shortened by 5 bases and J by 3 bases, with 11 bases between the two germline ends. The CDR3 loop spans 14 amino acids. From germline, CDR1 is LNHDA and CDR2 SQIVND (reference sequence). DNA of the CDR3: TGTGCCAGTAGTCTCCGACAGGTCAATCAGCCCCAGCATTTT. Amino acid sequence: CASSLRQVNQPQHF.

The J gene is TRBJ2-7, the V gene TRBV6-6; 8 bases are a match to TRBD2. Germline V gene lookup returns CDR1 MNHNY and CDR2 SVGAGI (reference sequence). The CDR3 has 16 amino acids. With 2 bases clipped from V and 7 bases from J, the junction kept 13 bases outside the gene matches. The chain's CDR3 is CASSYPRGGPSWEQYF. The CDR3 DNA sequence: TGTGCCAGCAGTTACCCCCGCGGGGGGCCCTCATGGGAGCAGTACTTC.

The chain joins TRBV19 to TRBJ2-7; weak D call: TRBD1 (6 bases). This CDR3 comprises 14 residues. Germline V gives CDR1 LNHDA, CDR2 SQIVND (reference sequence). The V end was cut by 3 bases, the J end by 2 bases, with 11 bases between. The CDR3 DNA is TGTGCCAGTAGTATCGACAGGTCGACCTACGAGCAGTACTTC. Its translation: CASSIDRSTYEQYF.

The rearrangement joins TRBV2 to TRBJ2-2, with TRBD1 matching over 9 bases. The V gene's germline CDR1 is SNHLY and CDR2 FYNNEI. V lost 5 bases and J lost 7; bases outside the gene matches: 5. The CDR3 totals 14 residues. The CDR3 loop reads CASSQQGAIGELFF. The CDR3 DNA reads as TGTGCCAGCAGTCAACAGGGGGCGATCGGGGAGCTGTTTTTT. The whole variable domain, filled in from reference TRBV2 and TRBJ2-2, reads EPEVTQTPSHQVTQMGQEVILRCVPISNHLYFYWYRQILGQKVEFLVSFYNNEISEKSEIFDDQFSVERPDGSNFTLKIRSTKLEDSAMYFCASSQQGAIGELFFGEGSRLTVL.

This chain uses TRBV28 with TRBJ1-5; D is uncertain. The V end lost 2 bases, the J end lost 4 bases, and 12 bases lay between the germline ends. Germline CDR1 MDHEN, CDR2 SYDVKM. The CDR3 loop spans 15 amino acids. This CDR3 reads CASSLITWANQPQHF. In DNA, the CDR3 is TGTGCCAGCAGTTTAATAACCTGGGCGAATCAGCCCCAGCATTTT. The full variable domain, with the rest looked up from reference TRBV28 and TRBJ1-5, is DVKVTQSSRYLVKRTGEKVFLECVQDMDHENMFWYRQDPGLGLRLIYFSYDVKMKEKGDIPEGYSVSREKKERFSLILESASTNQTSMYLCASSLITWANQPQHFGDGTRLSIL.

This chain uses TRBV2 with TRBJ2-3; D might be TRBD1 (5 bases). The CDR3 is 14 residues long. Trimming pared 5 bases from V and 2 bases from J, leaving 11 bases between. Germline V gives CDR1 SNHLY, CDR2 FYNNEI. CDR3 loop: CASSSTATTDTQYF. In DNA form, the CDR3 reads TGTGCCAGCAGTTCGACAGCCACCACAGATACGCAGTATTTT.

This CDR3 is CASSTRGQGYEQYF. The CDR3 DNA is TGTGCCAGCAGCACGAGAGGACAGGGCTACGAGCAGTACTTC. The rearrangement links TRBV7-9 to TRBJ2-7, with 8 bases that match TRBD1. CDR1 and CDR2 (germline): SEHNR, FQNEAQ (reference sequence). The CDR3 runs to 14 residues. With 5 bases clipped from V and 3 bases from J, the junction kept 6 bases outside the gene matches.

This chain uses TRBV7-9 with TRBJ1-1, with D possibly being TRBD1 (6 bases). The CDR3 sequence is 17 residues long. Germline V gives CDR1 SEHNR, CDR2 FQNEAQ (reference sequence). Between the trimmed V and J ends, which lost 6 bases and 3 bases, there was a span of 23 bases. CDR3 loop: CASSPFRGRGRDTEAFF. The CDR3, as DNA: TGTGCCAGCAGTCCGTTTCGTGGGAGGGGGAGGGACACTGAAGCTTTCTTT.

With regard to this clone: Other DNA sequences in this specimen translate into the identical CDR3. Written as DNA, the CDR3 is TGTGCCAGCAGTTTATTTTCAGGGGAGCTGTTTTTT. Translation: CASSLFSGELFF. The V and J genes are TRBV28 and TRBJ2-2; D gene uncertain. The germline V gene encodes CDR1 MDHEN and CDR2 SYDVKM. There are 12 residues in the CDR3. The germline V and J ends were trimmed by 1 base and 8 bases, with 5 bases remaining between them. The full variable domain, its missing parts supplied by reference TRBV28 and TRBJ2-2, is DVKVTQSSRYLVKRTGEKVFLECVQDMDHENMFWYRQDPGLGLRLIYFSYDVKMKEKGDIPEGYSVSREKKERFSLILESASTNQTSMYLCASSLFSGELFFGEGSRLTVL.

The chain is built from TRBV6-6 and TRBJ2-7; TRBD1 or TRBD2 may be the D gene (6 bases each). The CDR3 loop spans 13 amino acids. V lost 6 bases, J lost 2 bases, and 11 bases lay in between. Per germline, CDR1 MNHNY and CDR2 SVGAGI (reference sequence). This CDR3 is CASRRGPPYEQYF. CDR3 sequence (DNA): TGTGCCAGCAGACGGGGGCCTCCCTACGAGCAGTACTTC.